Below are 18 T cell receptor beta chains sequenced from a single sample in a study of OX40 agonist ivuxolimab in advanced cancers. TCRdb's copy holds only in-frame clones and misses some; the assay was immunoSEQ multiplex PCR. Among about 52,000 clones, 80% to 90% were seen once, and the ten largest hold 6.5% to 8%. Here the sequenced sample was CD4+ or CD8+ T cells sorted from blood, taken in a trial of the OX40 agonist ivuxolimab. All receptors derive from an adult with an advanced solid tumor such as melanoma, head and neck, liver or kidney cancer.

This chain uses TRBV29-1 with TRBJ2-1, with unresolved D. CDR3 size: 17 residues. CDR1 is SQVTM and CDR2 is ANQGSEA in the germline V gene. Trimming removed 6 bases at V and 7 bases at J, with 28 bases between. The CDR3 here is CSVVKFENILNVNEQFF. The DNA for the CDR3 is TGCAGCGTCGTAAAATTTGAGAATATCCTTAATGTGAATGAGCAGTTCTTC.

The V gene is TRBV25-1, the J gene TRBJ1-2; maybe TRBD1 (5 bases). V lost 1 base and J lost 1, with 10 bases in between. The CDR3 loop spans 15 amino acids. The germline CDR1 and CDR2 sequences are MGHDK and SYGVNS. This CDR3 is CASSESGRGNYGYTF. The CDR3 coding sequence is TGTGCCAGCAGTGAATCGGGACGGGGTAACTATGGCTACACCTTC.

The chain is built from TRBV5-1 and TRBJ2-3, with D possibly TRBD1 on 6 matching bases. V lost 4 bases and J lost 2, with 14 bases in between. The length of the CDR3 is 15 residues. Germline CDR1 reads SGHRS; CDR2 reads YFSETQ. DNA of the CDR3: TGCGCCAGCAGCACCGAACAGGGCTTCACAGATACGCAGTATTTT. Protein product: CASSTEQGFTDTQYF.

J is TRBJ2-3 and V is TRBV5-1; 8 positions match TRBD2. There are 15 residues in the CDR3. Trimming took 7 bases from V and 2 from J; bases not matched to a gene: 9. Germline V gives CDR1 SGHRS, CDR2 YFSETQ. The CDR3 sequence: CASGFSGVPTDTQYF. CDR3 DNA sequence: TGCGCCAGCGGGTTTAGCGGGGTTCCCACAGATACGCAGTATTTT.

J is TRBJ2-1 and V is TRBV27; 7 positions agree with TRBD1. Per the germline V gene, CDR1 is MNHEY and CDR2 is SMNVEV (reference sequence). CDR3 length: 16 residues. V dropped 6 bases and J dropped 0; count of bases not matched to a gene: 8. CDR3 in DNA: TGTGCCAGCAGGCCAAAGACAGGGAGCTCCTACAATGAGCAGTTCTTC. This encodes CASRPKTGSSYNEQFF.

V and J are TRBV9 and TRBJ1-2; D is unclear. Deletions cut 6 bases from V and 4 bases from J, with 16 bases between. CDR3 size: 14 residues. CDR1 SGDLS and CDR2 YYNGEE come from the germline V gene. The CDR3 bases are TGTGCCAGCACTGGACCCGGCATAACCTATGGCTACACCTTC. Its protein product is CASTGPGITYGYTF.

This clone was counted a few times. The CDR3 DNA reads as TGCGCCAGCAGCTTGGGGACAGCTTATTACTCCTACAATGAGCAGTTCTTC. This gives the protein CASSLGTAYYSYNEQFF. The chain has TRBV5-1 and TRBJ2-1, with a tentative D call TRBD1 (6 bases). The germline V gene has CDR1 SGHRS and CDR2 YFSETQ. Trimming removed 0 bases at V and 0 bases at J, with 13 bases between. The CDR3 length is 17 residues.

V usage is TRBV2 and J usage is TRBJ1-5; 7 nucleotides agree with TRBD1. V lost 4 bases to trimming and J lost 0 bases; unmatched junction nucleotides: 9. Germline loops: CDR1 SNHLY, CDR2 FYNNEI. This CDR3 is built from 17 residues. The DNA for the CDR3 is TGTGCCAGCAGTGTAAATACAGGGGCCTATAGCAATCAGCCCCAGCATTTT. Protein product: CASSVNTGAYSNQPQHF.

This chain joins TRBV28 and TRBJ1-3; D unresolved. Trimming left V 3 bases short and J 0 bases short, with 24 bases between. The length of the CDR3 is 20 residues. CDR1 and CDR2 (germline): MDHEN, SYDVKM. As DNA, the CDR3 is TGTGCCAGCAGTTTTCCGGACCCAGCCCTACATTCTGTCTCTGGAAACACCATATATTTT. Translated, it gives CASSFPDPALHSVSGNTIYF.

Details on this clone: The same CDR3 can be traced to other DNA sequences in this sample. V and J are TRBV19 and TRBJ2-2; D remains unclear. This CDR3 comprises 15 residues. CDR1 is LNHDA, CDR2 SQIVND, per germline (reference sequence). V lost 5 bases, J lost 1 base, and 11 bases lay in between. CDR3 in amino acids: CASSETPGNTGELFF. The DNA of the CDR3 is TGTGCCAGTAGTGAAACTCCAGGGAACACCGGGGAGCTGTTTTTT.

The rearrangement links TRBV30 to TRBJ1-6, with 8 bases aligning to TRBD1. Looked up from germline, CDR1 is GTSNPN and CDR2 is SVGIG (reference sequence). With V trimmed by 4 bases and J by 5 bases, 7 bases remained unmatched. CDR3 length: 15 amino acids. The CDR3 region is CAWKIKGQDNSPLHF. CDR3 nucleotide sequence: TGTGCCTGGAAGATAAAGGGACAGGATAATTCACCCCTCCACTTT.

This clone was detected a few times. The chain joins TRBV30 to TRBJ2-1; tentatively, D is TRBD2 (6 bases). The CDR3 has 15 amino acids. CDR1 and CDR2 (germline): GTSNPN, SVGIG (reference sequence). V lost 5 bases and J 6 bases, leaving 20 bases between the germline ends. Here the CDR3 reads CAWGRGLRVRNEQFF. The CDR3, as DNA: TGTGCCTGGGGGCGGGGACTCAGGGTACGCAATGAGCAGTTCTTC.

The chain has TRBV28 and TRBJ1-1, with D uncertain. Germline loops: CDR1 MDHEN, CDR2 SYDVKM. The CDR3 extends over 12 amino acids. V was pared by 6 bases and J by 0 bases, with 5 bases between. CDR3 in amino acids: CASSEMNTEAFF. CDR3 bases: TGTGCCAGCAGCGAAATGAACACTGAAGCTTTCTTT.

The J gene is TRBJ1-4, the V gene TRBV6-5, with D possibly TRBD1 on 6 matching bases. V was cut by 6 bases and J by 5 bases, with 16 bases left in between. Germline lookup yields CDR1 MNHEY and CDR2 SVGAGI. The CDR3 covers 15 residues. DNA of the CDR3: TGTGCCAGCAGAAGTACGGGACACCTGAATGAAAAACTGTTTTTT. It yields the protein CASRSTGHLNEKLFF.

V gene TRBV6-1 combines with J gene TRBJ1-5; unclear D gene. The germline V gene has CDR1 MNHNS and CDR2 SASEGT. This CDR3 has 12 residues. V was cut by 1 base and J by 11 bases, with 9 bases left in between. CDR3 amino acids: CASSEGSGSQHF. The CDR3 region has the DNA TGTGCCAGCAGTGAAGGGTCCGGGTCCCAGCATTTT.

This chain connects TRBV6-6 to TRBJ2-3, with 9 bases matching TRBD1. CDR3 length: 14 amino acids. V lost 4 bases to trimming and J lost 3 bases; unmatched junction nucleotides: 2. Germline CDR1 and CDR2: MNHNY and SVGAGI (reference sequence). CDR3 residues: CASSLGQGTDTQYF. The CDR3, as DNA: TGTGCCAGCAGTTTAGGACAGGGGACAGATACGCAGTATTTT.

This clone appeared a few times. The chain uses TRBV18 and TRBJ1-6; a possible D gene is TRBD1 (5 bases). From germline, CDR1 is KGHSH and CDR2 LQKENI. Trimming took off 1 base at V and 5 bases at J, with 9 bases between the two ends. CDR3 length: 15 residues. This CDR3 reads CASSPRKGNNSPLHF. The CDR3 nucleotides are TGTGCCAGCTCACCACGGAAGGGGAATAATTCACCCCTCCACTTT.

This chain links TRBV5-1 with TRBJ2-6; D ambiguous. V was clipped by 0 bases and J by 2 bases, with 6 bases between them. The V gene's germline CDR1 is SGHRS and CDR2 YFSETQ. This CDR3 has 15 residues. The CDR3 sequence: CASSLVQTGANVLTF. The CDR3 DNA sequence: TGCGCCAGCAGCTTGGTGCAAACTGGGGCCAACGTCCTGACTTTC.